The clone carrying this T cell receptor (beta chain) occurred a few times. Its antigen is unknown. Conversion of TCR transcripts into cDNA relied on 5'RACE template switching, which added a universal primer site and UMIs. In TCRdb, the 5' RACE reads were re-called with MiXCR into one record per CDR3 protein. The repertoire holds nearly 350,000 distinct CDR3 sequences, with roughly 8% as singletons. This CDR3 spans 18 amino acids. Germline V lookup: CDR1 SGHAT, CDR2 FQDESV (reference sequence). V dropped 5 bases and J dropped 1; count of bases not matched to a gene: 10. This sample is part of a study of T cells after yellow fever vaccination. Study-wide results and caveats: Researchers noted that a small share of clonotypes showed up in both CD4 and CD8 compartments. Within FACS-sorted repertoires, abundant clonotypes contaminating from the bulk population could be present. Among primary-vaccination clones, most reappeared after the booster, at around 97% for CD4 and about 90% for CD8.

The TCR originated in a man aged 18 to 29 who received the YFV17D yellow fever vaccine. The gene calls are TRBV11-1 and TRBJ2-5; 13 positions agree with TRBD2. The input for sequencing was PBMCs, taken roughly 45 days after the first yellow fever vaccination. For the CDR3, the DNA is TGTGCCAGCAGCCCACAACCCTGGACTAGCGGGGGCCAAGAGACCCAGTACTTC. This gives the protein CASSPQPWTSGGQETQYF.